This T cell receptor (beta chain) was recorded in a study of identical twins. cDNA carried unique molecular identifiers, and a universal primer site was added by template switching. TCRdb re-called the 5' RACE reads with MiXCR, one entry per CDR3 protein. Altogether about 720,000 distinct CDR3 sequences are present, around 8.6% being singletons, with the ten largest covering around 0.98%. There are a few counts of this clonotype. As yet, its antigen is unknown. Findings and limits, study-wide: There was more out-of-frame TCR alpha sharing in monozygotic twins than models estimated. Researchers reported weaker excess twin sharing in beta out-of-frame sequences.

The sample was also linked to a second study, of yellow fever vaccine responses in identical twins. From that second work: As reported, the vaccine T cell response of twins seemed partly convergent and partly personalized.

The receptor's source is a woman aged 18 to 35 in good health. The material sequenced was PBMCs.

This CDR3 is CASSSRTGNNEQFF. In DNA form, the CDR3 reads TGTGCCAGCAGCTCGCGGACGGGAAACAATGAGCAGTTCTTC. This chain connects TRBV7-9 to TRBJ2-1; D might be TRBD2 (5 bases). The CDR3 runs to 14 residues. Trimming cost V 4 bases and J 5 bases, with 12 bases left between them. The germline CDR1 and CDR2 sequences are SEHNR and FQNEAQ (reference sequence).